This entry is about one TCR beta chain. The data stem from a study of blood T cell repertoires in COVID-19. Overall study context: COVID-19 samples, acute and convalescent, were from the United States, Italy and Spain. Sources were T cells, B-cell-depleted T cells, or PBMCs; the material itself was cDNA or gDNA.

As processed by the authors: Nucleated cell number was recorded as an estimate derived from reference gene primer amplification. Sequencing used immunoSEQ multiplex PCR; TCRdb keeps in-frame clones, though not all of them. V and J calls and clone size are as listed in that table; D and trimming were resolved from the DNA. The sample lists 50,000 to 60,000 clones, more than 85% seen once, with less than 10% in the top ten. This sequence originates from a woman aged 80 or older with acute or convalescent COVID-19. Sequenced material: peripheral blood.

CDR3 nucleotide sequence: TGTGCCAGCAGCGAACTGGGACAGGACAATCAGCCCCAGCATTTT. Amino acid sequence: CASSELGQDNQPQHF. The chain couples TRBV7-2 to TRBJ1-5; 8 bases map to TRBD1. V was clipped by 5 bases and J by 3 bases; unmatched bases: 6. This CDR3 has 15 residues. CDR1 is SGHTA, CDR2 FQGNSA, per germline.